This T cell receptor beta chain was profiled in a study of blood T cells in healthy people across ages. Trimming took 7 bases from V and 5 from J; bases not matched to a gene: 3. Germline-derived CDR1 and CDR2 are SGHTA and FQGNSA. The CDR3 contains 13 residues. This clonotype was observed once. Through a sample-barcoded 5' primer and a J-beta primer mix, a second PCR was run for 7 to 11 cycles. One entry per CDR3 protein, called by TCRdb with MiXCR from the 5' RACE reads. The repertoire holds hundreds of thousands of distinct CDR3 sequences, with about 62% as singletons. This TCR came from a man aged 30 to 39 in good health. This sequence joins TRBV7-2 and TRBJ2-1, with TRBD2 identical over 9 bases. The specimen sequenced was blood. In nucleotides, the CDR3 is TGTGCCAGCACCGGGACTAGCCACAATGAGCAGTTCTTC. The encoded protein is CASTGTSHNEQFF.